This is a list of T cell receptor beta chains from one sample in a study of CD8 T cells in ankylosing spondylitis. TCRdb re-called the 5' RACE reads through MiXCR, storing one row per CDR3 protein. This sample yields 390,000 or so distinct CDR3 sequences, of which more than 20% are seen a single time; approximately 15% belongs to the top ten. Sequencing was done on a sample of blood, either unsorted or a sorted T cell fraction (not recorded which). The receptors were sampled from a male donor with ankylosing spondylitis. Each CDR3 is given with its conserved first and last residue. Each record gives: D gene, clone size, V gene, J gene, CDR3 DNA, CDR3 protein. D genes are given only for firm matches. Clone sizes are given selectively: once, few, many, or a class where the clone is expanded.

>TRBD2|NA|TRBV7-3|TRBJ2-2
TGTGCCAGCAGCCTACCTAGCGGGAGGGCCACCGGGGAGCTGTTTTTT
CASSLPSGRATGELFF
>NA|few|TRBV7-2|TRBJ2-2
TGTGCCAGCAGCTTAGTAGGGCCTGGTGGGGAGCTGTTTTTT
CASSLVGPGGELFF
>TRBD2|few|TRBV28|TRBJ2-2
TGTGCCAGCACCAGAACTAGCGGGAGGAACACCGGGGAGCTGTTTTTT
CASTRTSGRNTGELFF
>NA|NA|TRBV7-2|TRBJ2-5
TGTGCCAGCAGCCACAGCCATGGAGGAGAAGAGACCCAGTACTTC
CASSHSHGGEETQYF
>NA|few|TRBV4-1|TRBJ2-7
TGCGCCAGCAGCCAAGATCCGAGGGGTAGGGACGAGCAGTACTTC
CASSQDPRGRDEQYF
>NA|few|TRBV6-5|TRBJ1-1
TGTGCCAGCAGTTACGGACAGAAGAACACTGAAGCTTTCTTT
CASSYGQKNTEAFF
>TRBD1|many|TRBV5-1|TRBJ2-1
TGCGCCAGCAGCTCTACAGGGGGCTACAATGAGCAGTTCTTC
CASSSTGGYNEQFF
>NA|few|TRBV20-1|TRBJ1-2
TGCAGTGCCGTGGGGGTCGGAGGCTACACCTTC
CSAVGVGGYTF
>NA|NA|TRBV7-9|TRBJ1-5
TGTGCCAGCAGCATAACACAGCACCAGCCCCAGCATTTT
CASSITQHQPQHF
>TRBD2|many|TRBV20-1|TRBJ2-1
TGCAGTGCCAAAATTAGAGGGCGGGAGAGCCTCTATGAGCAGTTCTTC
CSAKIRGRESLYEQFF
>NA|few|TRBV6-1|TRBJ1-5
TGTGCCAGCGGATCACAGAAGGGACATCAGCCCCAGCATTTT
CASGSQKGHQPQHF
>NA|NA|TRBV11-2|TRBJ1-1
TGTGCCAGCAGGTTCTCACCGAACACTGAAGCTTTCTTT
CASRFSPNTEAFF
>NA|NA|TRBV29-1|TRBJ1-1
TGCAGCGTTGGAACGGCGGCCACTGAAGCTTTCTTT
CSVGTAATEAFF
>TRBD1|few|TRBV5-1|TRBJ1-2
TGCGCCAGCCGTCAGGGGGCAGGCCAAAACTATGGCTACACCTTC
CASRQGAGQNYGYTF
>TRBD1|NA|TRBV19|TRBJ2-1
TGTGCCACCAAGGGGGGGTGGGGACAGGGTCTGGGGGATGAGCAGTTCTTC
CATKGGWGQGLGDEQFF
>NA|NA|TRBV20-1|TRBJ1-5
TGCAGTGCTAGGGCTGAGGGTCTTGGCAATCAGCCCCAGCATTTT
CSARAEGLGNQPQHF
>TRBD2|NA|TRBV3-1|TRBJ2-3
TGTGCCAGCAGCCAAGGGGGACTAGCGGGAGGACTAGATACGCAGTATTTT
CASSQGGLAGGLDTQYF
>TRBD1|few|TRBV3-1|TRBJ2-7
TGTGCCAGCAGCCAAGTTAACAGGGGGCACGAGCAGTACTTC
CASSQVNRGHEQYF
>TRBD1|NA|TRBV7-9|TRBJ2-7
TGTGCCAGCAGCGTAACAGGGGTTTCGTCCTACGAGCAGTACTTC
CASSVTGVSSYEQYF
>NA|NA|TRBV10-2|TRBJ2-2
TGCGCCAGCAGTGATCCCCCGAACACCGGGGAGCTGTTTTTT
CASSDPPNTGELFF
>NA|NA|TRBV7-6|TRBJ2-3
TGTGCCAGCAGCTTAGGCGGGGGCGGGCACAACATGTATTTT
CASSLGGGGHNMYF
>NA|few|TRBV5-1|TRBJ2-2
TGCGCCAGCAGCTCCCCAATGAGTATGGACACCGGGGAGCTGTTTTTT
CASSSPMSMDTGELFF
>TRBD2|NA|TRBV7-3|TRBJ2-1
TGTGCCAGCAGCACAGGACTAGTTAATGAGCAGTTCTTC
CASSTGLVNEQFF
>NA|NA|TRBV6-2/TRBV6-3|TRBJ2-4
TGTGCCAGCAGTTTCCCCGGGACGCTTGGATTGGCCAAAAACATTCAGTACTTC
CASSFPGTLGLAKNIQYF
>NA|few|TRBV20-1|TRBJ2-1
TGCAGTGCTAGAAGGCCAGGGCCTTCTTTCTACAATGAGCAGTTCTTC
CSARRPGPSFYNEQFF
>NA|NA|TRBV6-1|TRBJ2-3
TGTGCCAGCAGCTCCGTAGGGAAAAATTGGGGCACAGATACGCAGTATTTT
CASSSVGKNWGTDTQYF
>TRBD1|NA|TRBV15|TRBJ2-2
TGTGCCACCAGCACACAGGGGGCAACCGGGGAGCTGTTTTTT
CATSTQGATGELFF
>NA|NA|TRBV7-9|TRBJ2-3
TGTGCCAGCAGCTTAGACGGGATTATAGATACGCAGTATTTT
CASSLDGIIDTQYF
>NA|NA|TRBV5-1|TRBJ2-1
TGCGCCAGCAGCCCAAGACAGGACCCGAATGAGCAGTTCTTC
CASSPRQDPNEQFF
>NA|NA|TRBV7-2|TRBJ1-5
TGTGCCAGCAGCCGCAGGGCTGGACAGCCCCAGCATTTT
CASSRRAGQPQHF
>NA|NA|TRBV7-2|TRBJ2-2
TGTGCCAGCAGCTTAAATCTGGAGGGGGAGCTGTTTTTT
CASSLNLEGELFF
>TRBD1|few|TRBV5-1|TRBJ1-2
TGCGCCAGCAGCCCCGGACAGGGAGGTGGCTACACCTTC
CASSPGQGGGYTF
>NA|NA|TRBV7-9|TRBJ2-1
TGTGCCAGCAGCTTGGTAACCCCTGGGCATGAGCAGTTCTTC
CASSLVTPGHEQFF
>TRBD1|few|TRBV18|TRBJ1-5
TGTGCCAGCTCACTCTCGACAGGGTTGAGTCAGCCCCAGCATTTT
CASSLSTGLSQPQHF
>NA|NA|TRBV6-5|TRBJ2-3
TGTGCCAGCAGTTACTCGACATCCACAGATACGCAGTATTTT
CASSYSTSTDTQYF
>TRBD2|NA|TRBV18|TRBJ2-3
TGTGCCAGCTCACCAACCGGCGGGAGAGGAGATACGCAGTATTTT
CASSPTGGRGDTQYF
>NA|few|TRBV28|TRBJ1-1
TGTGCCAGCAGTCCTTCCGGACCAATCGGTACTGAAGCTTTCTTT
CASSPSGPIGTEAFF
>NA|NA|TRBV18|TRBJ2-3
TGTGCCAGCTCACCAATTAGCGGACAATACACAGATACGCAGTATTTT
CASSPISGQYTDTQYF
>NA|NA|TRBV7-3|TRBJ2-3
TGTGCCAGCAGCTCAGCAGGCTTCACAGATACGCAGTATTTT
CASSSAGFTDTQYF
>NA|NA|TRBV6-5|TRBJ2-7
TGTGCCAGCAGGGGCCCCTCGGTGGAGCAGTACTTC
CASRGPSVEQYF
>TRBD1|few|TRBV7-3|TRBJ2-1
TGTGCCAGCAGCTCCACCGGGACAGGGGTGGATGAGCAGTTCTTC
CASSSTGTGVDEQFF
>NA|NA|TRBV21-1|TRBJ1-5
TGTGCCAGCAGCAGAGGGAAAATTATGTTGCCCCAGCATTTT
CASSRGKIMLPQHF
>TRBD2|NA|TRBV5-1|TRBJ2-1
TGCGCCAGCAGCTCAGGACCGGGCGGGGGTTCCTACAATGAGCAGTTCTTC
CASSSGPGGGSYNEQFF
>NA|NA|TRBV7-2|TRBJ2-3
TGTGCCAGCAGCTCCCTGGGGTATAGATCAGATACGCAGTATTTT
CASSSLGYRSDTQYF
>TRBD2|few|TRBV5-5|TRBJ2-1
TGTGCCAGCAGCTTGGGGACTAGCTACAATGAGCAGTTCTTC
CASSLGTSYNEQFF
>NA|NA|TRBV7-2|TRBJ1-1
TGTGCCAGCAGCTTAGAAGCCCGGAACACTGAAGCTTTCTTT
CASSLEARNTEAFF
>NA|many|TRBV5-1|TRBJ1-2
TGCGCCAGCAGCTTGGGGGAAGACTATGGCTACACCTTC
CASSLGEDYGYTF
>NA|NA|TRBV7-2|TRBJ2-4
TGTGCCAGCAGCTTATCGGGGAGTCCCCAAAACATTCAGTACTTC
CASSLSGSPQNIQYF
>TRBD1|NA|TRBV5-5|TRBJ2-1
TGTGCCAGCAGCACCGGGACAGGGCTACGAGGTGAGCAGTTCTTC
CASSTGTGLRGEQFF
>NA|NA|TRBV29-1|TRBJ1-1
TGCAGCGTTGTGAAGGTTTGGCCTGAAGCTTTCTTT
CSVVKVWPEAFF
>NA|NA|TRBV11-3|TRBJ2-4
TGTGCCAGCAGCACAAACAGGGATAGAACGTACTTC
CASSTNRDRTYF
>NA|NA|TRBV5-6|TRBJ2-5
TGTGCCAGCAGCTTTCTTAAGGGACACCAAGAGACCCAGTACTTC
CASSFLKGHQETQYF
>NA|few|TRBV12-5|TRBJ1-2
TGTGCTAGTGGTTTTCTCCCAGGGCGGTCGGGCTACACCTTC
CASGFLPGRSGYTF
>NA|NA|TRBV24-1|TRBJ2-7
TGTGCCACCAGTGAGCCGGGAGCTTCCGAGCAGTACTTC
CATSEPGASEQYF
>NA|NA|TRBV11-1|TRBJ2-1
TGTGCCAGCAGCTTAGTAGCAGGGCACTACAATGAGCAGTTCTTC
CASSLVAGHYNEQFF
>NA|NA|TRBV6-5|TRBJ2-5
TGTGCCAGCAGTTCGGGGTTTGGTCGAGAGACCCAGTACTTC
CASSSGFGRETQYF
>NA|many|TRBV29-1|TRBJ2-6
TGCAGCGGGGGCTCTGGGGCCAACGTCCTGACTTTC
CSGGSGANVLTF
>TRBD1|few|TRBV5-1|TRBJ2-7
TGCGCCAGCAGCCCCGGACAGGGGGGGAACTACGAGCAGTACTTC
CASSPGQGGNYEQYF